The T cell receptor (beta chain) under discussion was sequenced for a study of beta chain features in type 1 diabetes. Study-level results: Among patients with Type 1 diabetes, TCRB CDR3s were moderately but significantly shorter in every one of the four CD4+ subsets.

From germline, CDR1 is SGHTA and CDR2 FQGNSA. Losses at the gene ends were 2 bases for V and 3 bases for J; bases not matched to a gene: 2. The CDR3 extends over 16 amino acids. Comment on this clone: Its antigen remains unknown.

The sequenced template was cDNA made from the entire isolated RNA. The table came from immunoSEQ multiplex PCR; TCRdb's copy has only in-frame clones and leaves some out. The table lists around 160,000 clones, roughly 8% of them singletons, with around 0.5% in the top ten. This TCR derives from a young woman with type 1 diabetes. The sample comprised central memory CD4+ T cells from blood. The chain recombines TRBV7-2 with TRBJ2-1; TRBD2 agrees at 12 bases. CDR3 in DNA: TGTGCCAGCAGCTTAACACTAGCGGGAGGCTACAATGAGCAGTTCTTC. Translation: CASSLTLAGGYNEQFF.